This T cell receptor (beta chain) derives from a study of T cell repertoires in cytomegalovirus infection. Study in general: Indicated by public TCR beta signatures were CMV infection and matching HLA type.

The germline V gene has CDR1 SGHDT and CDR2 YYEEEE. Trimming pared 0 bases from V and 0 bases from J, leaving 13 bases between. This CDR3 contains 17 residues. MiXCR, run by TCRdb on the reads, gives a single entry per CDR3 protein. The sample carries approximately 240,000 distinct CDR3 sequences, approximately 13% recorded once. Ten or more counts support this clonotype. Sequenced input: PBMCs. This chain uses TRBV5-6 with TRBJ2-4, with D possibly matching TRBD2 (5 bases). This clonotype originated in a human donor in good health (CMV status not recorded). Some clones in this sample may be carry-over from other donors' samples. This CDR3 is CASSLGGLWAAKNIQYF. The CDR3 DNA reads as TGTGCCAGCAGCTTGGGAGGACTGTGGGCAGCCAAAAACATTCAGTACTTC.